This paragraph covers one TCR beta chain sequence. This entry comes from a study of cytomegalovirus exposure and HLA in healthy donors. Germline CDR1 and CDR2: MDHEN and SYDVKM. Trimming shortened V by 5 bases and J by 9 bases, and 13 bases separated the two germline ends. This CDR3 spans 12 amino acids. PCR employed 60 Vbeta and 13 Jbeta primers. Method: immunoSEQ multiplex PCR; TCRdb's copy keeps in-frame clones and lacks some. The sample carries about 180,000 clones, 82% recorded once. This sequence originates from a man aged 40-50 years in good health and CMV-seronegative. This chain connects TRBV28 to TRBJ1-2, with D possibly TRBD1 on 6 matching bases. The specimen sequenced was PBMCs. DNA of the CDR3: TGTGCCAGCAGTACGGGGACAAAGAGCTACACCTTC. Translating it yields CASSTGTKSYTF.